This is a list of T cell receptor beta chains from one sample in a study of identical twins. MiXCR was run by TCRdb on the 5' RACE reads, yielding one entry per CDR3 protein. Of 250,000 to 300,000 distinct CDR3 sequences listed, about 8.3% are singletons. These data are also associated with another study on yellow fever vaccine responses in identical twins.

Sequencing input: CD8+ T cells sorted from blood. Every receptor here comes from a woman aged 18-29 years in good health. Both conserved end residues are part of each CDR3. A D gene is named only where the DNA matches it firmly. Clone sizes are given selectively: once, few, many, or a class where the clone is expanded.

DNA: TGTGCCAGCAGCTTCAGCCGGACAGGGGGCGCGGGGATTCCCGGGGAGCTGTTTTTT
CDR3: CASSFSRTGGAGIPGELFF
J: TRBJ2-2
size: NA
D: TRBD1
V: TRBV13

DNA: TGTGCCAGCACTAGCGGGAGCTACGAGCAGTACTTC
CDR3: CASTSGSYEQYF
J: TRBJ2-7
size: many
D: TRBD2
V: TRBV12-3/TRBV12-4

DNA: TGTGCCTCCTGGGGGGGGGGCAACGATGAGCAGTTCTTC
CDR3: CASWGGGNDEQFF
J: TRBJ2-1
size: NA
D: NA
V: TRBV6-2/TRBV6-3

DNA: TGTGCCAGCAGTTCAATACCCAGGCGGGGGTCAGATACGCAGTATTTT
CDR3: CASSSIPRRGSDTQYF
J: TRBJ2-3
size: NA
D: TRBD2
V: TRBV27

DNA: TGTGCCAGCAGTTCGTCAGAGAACACTGAAGCTTTCTTT
CDR3: CASSSSENTEAFF
J: TRBJ1-1
size: few
D: NA
V: TRBV28

DNA: TGCAGTGCTAGCGGACCCGTCCAGGGTTCCACTGAAGCTTTCTTT
CDR3: CSASGPVQGSTEAFF
J: TRBJ1-1
size: many
D: NA
V: TRBV20-1

DNA: TGCAGTGCTGGCAGTGTAATCTACGAGCAGTACTTC
CDR3: CSAGSVIYEQYF
J: TRBJ2-7
size: few
D: NA
V: TRBV20-1

DNA: TGTGCCAGCAGCCCGAGTCCCGGGGAGCTGTTTTTT
CDR3: CASSPSPGELFF
J: TRBJ2-2
size: NA
D: NA
V: TRBV5-4

DNA: TGTGCCAGCAGTTTAGAAGGGAGAGCTAACTATGGCTACACCTTC
CDR3: CASSLEGRANYGYTF
J: TRBJ1-2
size: few
D: NA
V: TRBV28

DNA: TGCAGCGTTGTTGGGACAGCCTACGAGCAGTACTTC
CDR3: CSVVGTAYEQYF
J: TRBJ2-7
size: many
D: TRBD1
V: TRBV29-1

DNA: TGTGCCAGCAGGCACGGGGACAGCGGCCCTTCTGAAGCTTTCTTT
CDR3: CASRHGDSGPSEAFF
J: TRBJ1-1
size: few
D: TRBD1
V: TRBV11-2

DNA: TGTGCCAGCATCTCCCAGGGGGGGGAGCAGTACTTC
CDR3: CASISQGGEQYF
J: TRBJ2-7
size: NA
D: NA
V: TRBV2

DNA: TGCAGCGTCCCAGGAGGAGGCTCACACAATGAGCAGTTCTTC
CDR3: CSVPGGGSHNEQFF
J: TRBJ2-1
size: NA
D: NA
V: TRBV29-1

DNA: TGCAGCGGGAAATGGGATCGGCACCCCTACGAGCAGTACTTC
CDR3: CSGKWDRHPYEQYF
J: TRBJ2-7
size: few
D: NA
V: TRBV29-1

DNA: TGTGCCACCAGCTTAAGACAGGGGGCCCTTGAGCTGTTTTTT
CDR3: CATSLRQGALELFF
J: TRBJ2-2
size: few
D: TRBD1
V: TRBV15